The 19 T cell receptor beta chains below all came from one sample that was sequenced in a study of cytomegalovirus exposure and HLA in healthy donors. PCR amplification relied on 60 Vbeta primers (plus 13 Jbeta primers). Sequencing was performed with immunoSEQ multiplex PCR; in TCRdb, only in-frame clones are kept and a portion is missing. Among 180,000 or so clones listed, about 75% were seen once. The specimen was PBMCs. The receptors stem from a middle-aged woman in good health and CMV-seropositive.

The chain links TRBV2 to TRBJ1-1; weak D call: TRBD1 (6 bases). Germline CDR1 is SNHLY and CDR2 is FYNNEI. The CDR3 extends over 13 amino acids. V was clipped by 5 bases and J by 7 bases, with 14 bases between them. CDR3 DNA sequence: TGTGCCAGCAGTTTAGTACAGGGCTGTGAAGCTTTCTTT. Translated, it gives CASSLVQGCEAFF. The entire variable domain, with the rest obtained from reference TRBV2 and TRBJ1-1, is as follows: EPEVTQTPSHQVTQMGQEVILRCVPISNHLYFYWYRQILGQKVEFLVSFYNNEISEKSEIFDDQFSVERPDGSNFTLKIRSTKLEDSAMYFCASSLVQGCEAFFGQGTRLTVV.

This clone was recorded a few times. This sequence joins TRBV2 and TRBJ2-5, with D unresolved. The V gene's germline CDR1 is SNHLY and CDR2 FYNNEI. With 3 bases removed from V and 0 bases from J, the gap between germline ends came to 8 bases. CDR3 size: 14 residues. The DNA for the CDR3 is TGTGCCAGCAGTGATTGGCCTTACCAAGAGACCCAGTACTTC. Encoded protein: CASSDWPYQETQYF.

The chain combines TRBV28 with TRBJ1-2, with D perhaps matching TRBD1 (5 bases). V dropped 3 bases and J dropped 7 bases, with 9 bases sitting between them. CDR3 length equals 12 residues. The germline gives CDR1 MDHEN, CDR2 SYDVKM. This CDR3 is CASSFGGSGYTF. CDR3 DNA sequence: TGTGCCAGCAGTTTCGGGGGTAGTGGCTACACCTTC.

The gene calls are TRBV6-6 and TRBJ2-7; tentatively, D is TRBD2 (5 bases). V was clipped by 5 bases and J by 0 bases, with 14 bases between them. Germline CDR1 reads MNHNY; CDR2 reads SVGAGI (reference sequence). The CDR3 spans 15 residues. In nucleotides, the CDR3 is TGTGCCAGCAGTGGAGGAAAGGTGGACTCCTACGAGCAGTACTTC. Amino acid sequence: CASSGGKVDSYEQYF.

CDR3 coding DNA: TGTGCCAGCAGCCCGCCTAGGGGTGAGCAGTTCTTC. It encodes CASSPPRGEQFF. The chain joins TRBV7-9 to TRBJ2-1; D perhaps matches TRBD1 (5 bases). The ends were cut back, 5 bases at V and 9 bases at J, with 11 bases in the middle. The CDR3 length is 12 residues. Germline-derived CDR1 and CDR2 are SEHNR and FQNEAQ (reference sequence).

The rearrangement uses TRBV7-2 and TRBJ1-5; D remains ambiguous. The CDR3 extends over 13 amino acids. The ends were cut back, 3 bases at V and 4 bases at J, with 7 bases in the middle. Germline CDR1 is SGHTA and CDR2 is FQGNSA. CDR3 DNA: TGTGCCAGCAGCTTGAGTTTTAATCAGCCCCAGCATTTT. Encoded protein: CASSLSFNQPQHF.

This chain links TRBV6-4 with TRBJ1-2; D unresolved. The germline V gene encodes CDR1 MRHNA and CDR2 SNTAGT. The V gene lost 2 bases and the J gene lost 6 bases, with 10 bases spanning the gap. CDR3 length: 13 residues. The CDR3 is CASSDGESHGYTF. The CDR3 DNA reads as TGTGCCAGCAGTGACGGGGAGAGCCATGGCTACACCTTC.

This clone has a handful of counts. This chain connects TRBV7-8 to TRBJ2-2, with 8 bases that match TRBD2. CDR3 length: 17 residues. Germline V gene sequence: CDR1 SGHVS, CDR2 FQNEAQ. The junction had 13 bases not matched to a gene; V was cut back by 5 bases and J by 5 bases. The CDR3 is CASSPRTGLAGTGELFF. In nucleotides, the CDR3 is TGTGCCAGCAGCCCTAGGACCGGACTAGCAGGGACCGGGGAGCTGTTTTTT.

The chain has TRBV2 and TRBJ1-1, with 10 nucleotides matching TRBD1. The CDR3 is 16 amino acids. Germline trimming cut 6 bases from V and 5 bases from J; bases unmatched to any gene: 12. Germline CDR1 reads SNHLY; CDR2 reads FYNNEI. For the CDR3, the DNA is TGTGCCAGCAGCGACCCCCGGGACAGGGGAGGAACTGAAGCTTTCTTT. Its protein product is CASSDPRDRGGTEAFF. The full variable domain, in which reference TRBV2 and TRBJ1-1 provide the parts outside the CDR3, is EPEVTQTPSHQVTQMGQEVILRCVPISNHLYFYWYRQILGQKVEFLVSFYNNEISEKSEIFDDQFSVERPDGSNFTLKIRSTKLEDSAMYFCASSDPRDRGGTEAFFGQGTRLTVV.

This chain uses TRBV7-8 with TRBJ1-1, with a possible D match to TRBD1 (5 bases). From germline, CDR1 is SGHVS and CDR2 FQNEAQ. V lost 4 bases, J lost 6 bases, and 12 bases lay in between. The CDR3 covers 13 residues. The CDR3 is CASSSGFMAEAFF. The CDR3 region has the DNA TGTGCCAGCAGCTCAGGGTTCATGGCTGAAGCTTTCTTT.

This chain connects TRBV9 to TRBJ2-7; D is perhaps TRBD2 (6 bases). This CDR3 contains 14 residues. The V gene lost 4 bases and the J gene lost 2 bases, with 13 bases spanning the gap. The germline V gene has CDR1 SGDLS and CDR2 YYNGEE. This chain's CDR3 is CASSPNERAYEQYF. CDR3 DNA sequence: TGTGCCAGCAGCCCGAATGAGCGGGCCTACGAGCAGTACTTC. Looking up the rest from reference TRBV9 and TRBJ2-7 gives the full variable domain: DSGVTQTPKHLITATGQRVTLRCSPRSGDLSVYWYQQSLDQGLQFLIQYYNGEERAKGNILERFSAQQFPDLHSELNLSSLELGDSALYFCASSPNERAYEQYFGPGTRLTVT.

This clone showed up just a few times. This chain connects TRBV10-3 to TRBJ2-3; 8 positions match TRBD2. This CDR3 has 14 residues. From germline, CDR1 is ENHRY and CDR2 SYGVKD. Trimming took 6 bases from V and 2 from J; bases not matched to a gene: 4. The CDR3 region is CAISPGGSTDTQYF. The CDR3 DNA reads as TGTGCCATCAGCCCGGGAGGGTCCACAGATACGCAGTATTTT.

This chain links TRBV2 with TRBJ2-1; D is possibly TRBD1 (6 bases). V was clipped by 3 bases and J by 9 bases, with 15 bases between them. Germline values: CDR1 SNHLY, CDR2 FYNNEI. The CDR3 has 14 residues. CDR3 protein: CASSDPQGRSEQFF. CDR3 bases: TGTGCCAGCAGTGACCCCCAGGGGAGAAGTGAGCAGTTCTTC.

The V and J genes are TRBV2 and TRBJ2-6; 7 nucleotides align to TRBD1. CDR1 and CDR2 from the germline V gene are SNHLY and FYNNEI. This CDR3 is 17 amino acids long. The trim removed 6 bases at V and 0 bases at J, leaving 8 bases unmatched. This CDR3 reads CASSSGTVRSGANVLTF. The DNA of the CDR3 is TGTGCCAGCAGCTCCGGGACAGTCCGCTCTGGGGCCAACGTCCTGACTTTC.

The chain joins TRBV28 to TRBJ2-7; 9 bases fit TRBD1. Trimming cost V 4 bases and J 2 bases; bases outside gene matches: 6. Germline assignment: CDR1 MDHEN and CDR2 SYDVKM. The CDR3 consists of 15 residues. Here the CDR3 DNA reads TGTGCCAGCAGTTCTCCGGGACAGGGTACCTACGAGCAGTACTTC. Translated: CASSSPGQGTYEQYF.

This chain connects TRBV11-1 to TRBJ1-1, with TRBD1 as a possible D gene (5 bases). The CDR3 extends over 13 amino acids. V lost 5 bases, J lost 3 bases, and 10 bases lay in between. CDR1 and CDR2 (germline): SGHAT, FQDESV (reference sequence). The CDR3 region has the DNA TGTGCCAGCAGCGCGGGGACGTACACTGAAGCTTTCTTT. Protein sequence: CASSAGTYTEAFF.

This clone was observed a few times. The chain couples TRBV27 to TRBJ2-7, with D maybe TRBD1 (5 bases). The CDR3 loop spans 12 amino acids. The V gene's germline CDR1 is MNHEY and CDR2 SMNVEV (reference sequence). V dropped 6 bases and J dropped 0 bases, with 6 bases sitting between them. DNA of the CDR3: TGTGCCAGCAGGGACAACTCCTACGAGCAGTACTTC. Protein product: CASRDNSYEQYF.

This clone was seen only once. The V gene is TRBV10-3, the J gene TRBJ1-1; no definite D call. The V and J ends lost 2 bases and 2 bases respectively, with 15 bases between them. Germline V CDR1 and CDR2: ENHRY, SYGVKD. This CDR3 is 16 amino acids long. The chain's CDR3 is CAISEQVARPNTEAFF. DNA of the CDR3: TGTGCCATCAGTGAGCAGGTCGCCAGGCCTAACACTGAAGCTTTCTTT.

V is TRBV1 and J is TRBJ2-1; the listed D gene, TRBD2, was not tested against the DNA. TRBV1 has pseudogene status. The CDR3 is 15 residues long. CDR3 region: CTSSYGLAGYNEQFF. The CDR3 DNA reads TGCACCAGCAGCTATGGGCTAGCGGGCTACAATGAGCAGTTCTTC.